The 21 T cell receptor beta chains below were found in one sample sequenced in a study of cytomegalovirus exposure and HLA in healthy donors. Both 60 Vbeta primers and 13 Jbeta primers went into the PCR. TCRdb's copy holds only in-frame clones and misses some; the assay was immunoSEQ multiplex PCR. Of about 120,000 clones in the sample, roughly 75% are singletons; the top ten hold 3% to 3.5%. Sequenced input: PBMCs. These TCRs come from a woman between 45 and 60 years old in good health and CMV-seronegative.

This clone was detected a few times. The V gene is TRBV10-1, the J gene TRBJ2-7; 7 nucleotides agree with TRBD1. Germline values: CDR1 WNHNN, CDR2 SYGVQD (reference sequence). This CDR3 region has 15 residues. V gave up 8 bases and J gave up 7 bases; unmatched junction bases: 17. The CDR3 loop is CASSSTDRAPKEQYF. The DNA of the CDR3 is TGCGCCAGCTCCTCTACTGACAGGGCCCCCAAGGAGCAGTACTTC.

This chain connects TRBV6-5 to TRBJ2-1; a weak D match, TRBD1 (5 bases). Germline lookup yields CDR1 MNHEY and CDR2 SVGAGI. The CDR3 is 14 residues long. V dropped 7 bases and J dropped 4 bases, with 14 bases sitting between them. CDR3 nucleotide sequence: TGTGCCAGCACCTATTCGACAGCTTACAATGAGCAGTTCTTC. Translating it yields CASTYSTAYNEQFF.

The rearrangement joins TRBV5-6 to TRBJ2-3; D perhaps matches TRBD1 (5 bases). The germline V and J ends were trimmed by 1 base and 4 bases, with 13 bases remaining between them. CDR1 SGHDT and CDR2 YYEEEE come from the germline V gene. This CDR3 region has 15 residues. CDR3 nucleotides: TGTGCCAGCAGCTTGTGGCGACAGCCTCCAGATACGCAGTATTTT. Translated, it gives CASSLWRQPPDTQYF. Using reference TRBV5-6 and TRBJ2-3 for the parts outside the CDR3, the full variable domain is DAGVTQSPTHLIKTRGQQVTLRCSPKSGHDTVSWYQQALGQGPQFIFQYYEEEERQRGNFPDRFSGHQFPNYSSELNVNALLLGDSALYLCASSLWRQPPDTQYFGPGTRLTVL.

The gene calls are TRBV19 and TRBJ1-5; D is uncertain. The CDR3 loop spans 15 amino acids. V lost 1 base, J lost 11 bases, and 18 bases lay in between. Germline CDR1 reads LNHDA; CDR2 reads SQIVND (reference sequence). The CDR3 sequence is CASSIVSSPGVSQHF. As DNA, the CDR3 is TGTGCCAGTAGTATAGTGTCCAGCCCCGGGGTGTCCCAGCATTTT. The full variable domain, with the rest looked up from reference TRBV19 and TRBJ1-5, is DGGITQSPKYLFRKEGQNVTLSCEQNLNHDAMYWYRQDPGQGLRLIYYSQIVNDFQKGDIAEGYSVSREKKESFPLTVTSAQKNPTAFYLCASSIVSSPGVSQHFGDGTRLSIL.

On this clone: A junction boundary mismatches the germline segment, possibly from a read error. J is TRBJ2-7 and V is TRBV27, with no clear D. Germline lookup yields CDR1 MNHEY and CDR2 SMNVEV (reference sequence). The length of the CDR3 is 10 residues. The CDR3 DNA sequence: TGTGCCAGCCCCCGACTCATTCGAAACTTC. Translation gives CASPRLIRNF.

The chain is built from TRBV30 and TRBJ1-3; no reliable D call. Germline CDR1 and CDR2: GTSNPN and SVGIG (reference sequence). V shed 1 base and J shed 2 bases, with 9 bases lying between them. CDR3 size: 14 residues. The chain's CDR3 is CAWSAVNAGNTIYF. The CDR3, as DNA: TGTGCCTGGAGTGCGGTTAACGCTGGAAACACCATATATTTT.

This sequence joins TRBV4-3 and TRBJ1-2, with D possibly TRBD1 on 6 matching bases. Trimming cost V 0 bases and J 11 bases, with 16 bases left between them. This CDR3 spans 14 amino acids. Per the germline V gene, CDR1 is LGHNA and CDR2 is YSLEER. The DNA for the CDR3 is TGCGCCAGCAGCCAAGACTCACTGACAGGCCGGTACACCTTC. The encoded protein is CASSQDSLTGRYTF.

V gene TRBV28 combines with J gene TRBJ2-3, with 9 nucleotides matching TRBD1. Trimming removed 5 bases from V and 5 bases from J; junction bases left unmatched: 8. The germline gives CDR1 MDHEN, CDR2 SYDVKM. CDR3 length: 15 residues. The CDR3 sequence: CASSKNRGQGDTQYF. Here the CDR3 DNA reads TGTGCCAGCAGTAAAAACAGGGGGCAGGGAGATACGCAGTATTTT.

This clone occurred once. The J gene is TRBJ2-1, the V gene TRBV11-3; perhaps TRBD2 as D (6 bases). Between the trimmed V and J ends, which lost 4 bases and 6 bases, there was a span of 13 bases. This CDR3 contains 14 residues. The germline gives CDR1 SGHNT, CDR2 YENEEA. CDR3 protein: CASSSDLATNEQFF. The CDR3 DNA reads as TGTGCCAGCAGCTCAGACCTAGCGACCAATGAGCAGTTCTTC. The full variable domain, completed using reference TRBV11-3 and TRBJ2-1, is EAGVVQSPRYKIIEKKQPVAFWCNPISGHNTLYWYLQNLGQGPELLIRYENEEAVDDSQLPKDRFSAERLKGVDSTLKIQPAELGDSAVYLCASSSDLATNEQFFGPGTRLTVL.

Concerning this clone itself: One end of the junction fails to match germline, which may point to a read error. The rearrangement links TRBV7-9 to TRBJ2-7, with 10 bases matching TRBD2. CDR1 SEHNR and CDR2 FQNEAQ come from the germline V gene (reference sequence). The CDR3 runs to 15 residues. The CDR3 loop reads CSSNHGTSESYEQYF. In DNA form, the CDR3 reads TGTTCCAGCAACCACGGGACTAGCGAGTCCTACGAGCAGTACTTC.

The chain is built from TRBV14 and TRBJ2-1; 10 bases agree with TRBD2. The CDR3 spans 17 residues. The V gene end was trimmed by 3 bases and the J gene end by 2 bases; junction bases not matched to a gene: 7. CDR1 and CDR2 from the germline V gene are SGHDN and FVKESK. CDR3 DNA sequence: TGTGCCAGCAGCCAGCTCCTAGCGGGAGCAACCTACAATGAGCAGTTCTTC. This codes for CASSQLLAGATYNEQFF. Drawing the rest from reference TRBV14 and TRBJ2-1, the complete variable domain is EAGVTQFPSHSVIEKGQTVTLRCDPISGHDNLYWYRRVMGKEIKFLLHFVKESKQDESGMPNNRFLAERTGGTYSTLKVQPAELEDSGVYFCASSQLLAGATYNEQFFGPGTRLTVL.

The chain is built from TRBV18 and TRBJ2-1; tentative D call: TRBD2 (5 bases). The CDR3 length is 14 residues. V was clipped by 3 bases and J by 0 bases, with 6 bases between them. Germline V gene lookup returns CDR1 KGHSH and CDR2 LQKENI. CDR3 region: CASSPGGSYNEQFF. In DNA, the CDR3 is TGTGCCAGCTCACCCGGAGGCTCCTACAATGAGCAGTTCTTC.

The chain carries TRBV5-4 and TRBJ2-7; 9 positions agree with TRBD1. The germline CDR1 and CDR2 sequences are SGHNT and YYREEE (reference sequence). This CDR3 has 16 amino acids. Trimming removed 4 bases from V and 2 bases from J; junction bases left unmatched: 10. CDR3 nucleotide sequence: TGTGCCAGCAGCAGATCGGACAGGGGTCGAGCCTACGAGCAGTACTTC. Amino acid sequence: CASSRSDRGRAYEQYF. Supplemented by reference TRBV5-4 and TRBJ2-7, the full variable domain reads ETGVTQSPTHLIKTRGQQVTLRCSSQSGHNTVSWYQQALGQGPQFIFQYYREEENGRGNFPPRFSGLQFPNYSSELNVNALELDDSALYLCASSRSDRGRAYEQYFGPGTRLTVT.

The rearrangement links TRBV16 to TRBJ1-3; D gene uncertain. V lost 5 bases, J lost 0 bases, and 8 bases lay in between. Germline V gives CDR1 KGHSY, CDR2 FQNENV. This CDR3 has 14 residues. The CDR3 DNA reads as TGTGCCAGCAGCGCACAGAGCTCTGGAAACACCATATATTTT. Translating it yields CASSAQSSGNTIYF.

This chain joins TRBV4-2 and TRBJ2-3; 7 nucleotides align to TRBD2. Germline V gives CDR1 LGHNA, CDR2 YNFKEQ. J gave up 4 bases and V 0 bases, and 4 bases lay outside the gene matches. This CDR3 spans 15 amino acids. The CDR3 loop reads CASSQDSGLPDTQYF. CDR3 nucleotides: TGTGCCAGCAGCCAAGATAGCGGGTTGCCAGATACGCAGTATTTT.

The chain couples TRBV4-2 to TRBJ2-5; 9 bases agree with TRBD2. Germline V CDR1 and CDR2: LGHNA, YNFKEQ. The CDR3 covers 17 residues. V shed 1 base and J 0 bases; nucleotides not matched to a gene: 6. CDR3 sequence: CASSQAMTSGNQETQYF. Written as DNA, the CDR3 is TGTGCCAGCAGCCAAGCAATGACTAGCGGAAACCAAGAGACCCAGTACTTC.

V gene TRBV5-1 combines with J gene TRBJ2-7, with D perhaps matching TRBD1 (6 bases). CDR3 size: 16 residues. Germline CDR1 and CDR2: SGHRS and YFSETQ. Trimming took 7 bases from V and 5 from J, leaving 25 bases between them. The chain's CDR3 is CASRAGSGTTVNEQYF. CDR3 DNA sequence: TGCGCCAGCCGAGCTGGATCCGGGACAACTGTGAACGAGCAGTACTTC.

The rearrangement joins TRBV6-5 to TRBJ2-1; D remains ambiguous. V lost 7 bases, J lost 7 bases, and 17 bases lay in between. Germline loops: CDR1 MNHEY, CDR2 SVGAGI. There are 14 residues in the CDR3. DNA of the CDR3: TGTGCCAGCACCGGAACACTGACGCGGAATGAGCAGTTCTTC. Amino acids: CASTGTLTRNEQFF.

The chain carries TRBV7-7 and TRBJ2-5, with 7 bases identical to TRBD2. Germline V gene data show CDR1 as SSHAT and CDR2 as FNYEAQ (reference sequence). Losses at the gene ends were 1 base for V and 2 bases for J; bases not matched to a gene: 4. The length of the CDR3 is 15 residues. The CDR3 reads CASSLELALQETQYF. The CDR3 region has the DNA TGTGCCAGCAGCTTAGAACTAGCGTTACAAGAGACCCAGTACTTC.

The chain links TRBV7-6 to TRBJ2-2, with 7 nucleotides matching TRBD2. This CDR3 is built from 16 residues. CDR1 is SGHVS, CDR2 FNYEAQ, per germline. V shed 2 bases and J 1 base; nucleotides not matched to a gene: 4. CDR3 loop: CASSLLASGNTGELFF. For the CDR3, the DNA is TGTGCCAGCAGCTTATTGGCTAGCGGGAACACCGGGGAGCTGTTTTTT.

This sequence joins TRBV18 and TRBJ2-5; 7 bases fit TRBD1. Germline V gene lookup returns CDR1 KGHSH and CDR2 LQKENI. The CDR3 loop spans 14 amino acids. Losses at the gene ends were 3 bases for V and 2 bases for J; bases not matched to a gene: 3. CDR3 region: CASSPGTVQETQYF. In DNA, the CDR3 is TGTGCCAGCTCACCCGGGACAGTTCAAGAGACCCAGTACTTC. Combining the CDR3 with reference TRBV18 and TRBJ2-5 gives the whole variable domain NAGVMQNPRHLVRRRGQEARLRCSPMKGHSHVYWYRQLPEEGLKFMVYLQKENIIDESGMPKERFSAEFPKEGPSILRIQQVVRGDSAAYFCASSPGTVQETQYFGPGTRLLVL.